There are a few counts of the clone carrying this T cell receptor beta chain. Its antigen is still unknown. This record comes from a study of OX40 agonist ivuxolimab in advanced cancers. Overall study context: The dose-escalation cohort was about 83% male, with a mean age of 60 years, ranging roughly 20 to 80. Study conclusions and caveats: Partial responders dosed at 0.1-3.0 mg/kg displayed clonal expansion ranking among the lowest. Mean expanded clone counts were higher in CD8+ than CD4+ T cells.

Systemic immunosuppression or a history of autoimmune disease excluded patients. TCRdb's copy holds only in-frame clones and misses some; the assay was immunoSEQ multiplex PCR. The sample lists about 80,000 clones; around 90% were seen once. This TCR was recovered from an adult with an advanced solid tumor such as melanoma, head and neck, liver or kidney cancer. This specimen consisted of CD4+ or CD8+ T cells sorted from blood, obtained in a trial of the OX40 agonist ivuxolimab.

CDR3 protein: CASIWTREGNTEAFF. In DNA form, the CDR3 reads TGTGCCAGCATCTGGACAAGGGAGGGGAACACTGAAGCTTTCTTT. The chain recombines TRBV11-2 with TRBJ1-1, with a weak D call TRBD1 (5 bases). The CDR3 is 15 amino acids. Trimming cost V 7 bases and J 1 base, with 16 bases left between them. Per the germline V gene, CDR1 is SGHAT and CDR2 is FQNNGV. Full variable domain (outside the CDR3, taken from reference TRBV11-2 and TRBJ1-1): EAGVAQSPRYKIIEKRQSVAFWCNPISGHATLYWYQQILGQGPKLLIQFQNNGVVDDSQLPKDRFSAERLKGVDSTLKIQPAKLEDSAVYLCASIWTREGNTEAFFGQGTRLTVV.